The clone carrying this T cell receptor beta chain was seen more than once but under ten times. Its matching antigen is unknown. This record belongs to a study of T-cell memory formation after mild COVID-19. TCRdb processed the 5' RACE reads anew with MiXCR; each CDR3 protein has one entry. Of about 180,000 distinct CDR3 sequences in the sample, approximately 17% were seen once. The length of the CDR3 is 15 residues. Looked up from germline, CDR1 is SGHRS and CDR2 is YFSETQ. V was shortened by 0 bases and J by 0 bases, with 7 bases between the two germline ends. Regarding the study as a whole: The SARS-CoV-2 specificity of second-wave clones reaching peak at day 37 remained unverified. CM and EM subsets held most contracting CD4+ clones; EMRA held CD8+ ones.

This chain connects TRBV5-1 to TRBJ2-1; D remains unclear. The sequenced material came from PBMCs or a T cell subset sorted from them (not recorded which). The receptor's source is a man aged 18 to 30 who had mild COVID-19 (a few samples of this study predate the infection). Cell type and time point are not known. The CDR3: CASSLGQTSYNEQFF. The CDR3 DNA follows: TGCGCCAGCAGCTTGGGACAAACCTCCTACAATGAGCAGTTCTTC.